This TCR beta chain was captured by sequencing in a study of blood T cell repertoires in COVID-19. Study summary: Spain, Italy and the United States supplied samples that represented acute and convalescent COVID-19.

Germline assignment: CDR1 LGHNT and CDR2 FRNRAP. With V trimmed by 0 bases and J by 1 base, 7 bases remained unmatched. The CDR3 is 18 residues long. Some clones are missing from TCRdb's copy, which holds only in-frame ones; the method was immunoSEQ multiplex PCR. Here the sample spans about 440,000 clones, approximately 90% being singletons. The chain links TRBV12-5 to TRBJ2-2, with TRBD2 identical over 8 bases. Sequencing used peripheral blood. The clonotype comes from a woman in her thirties with acute or convalescent COVID-19. CDR3: CASGLVRAGEMNTGELFF. CDR3 in DNA: TGTGCTAGTGGTTTGGTACGAGCGGGGGAAATGAACACCGGGGAGCTGTTTTTT.